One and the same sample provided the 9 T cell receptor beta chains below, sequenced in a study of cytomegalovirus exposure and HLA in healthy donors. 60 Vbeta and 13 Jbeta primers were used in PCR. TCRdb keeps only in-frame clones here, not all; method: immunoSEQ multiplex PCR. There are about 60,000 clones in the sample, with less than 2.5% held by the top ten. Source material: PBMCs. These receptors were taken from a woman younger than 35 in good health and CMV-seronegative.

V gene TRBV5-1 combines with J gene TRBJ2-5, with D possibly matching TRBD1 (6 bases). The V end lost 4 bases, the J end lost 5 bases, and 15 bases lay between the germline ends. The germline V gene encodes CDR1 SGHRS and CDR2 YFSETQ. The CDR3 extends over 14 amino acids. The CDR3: CASSPQQGTETQYF. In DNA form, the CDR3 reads TGCGCCAGCAGCCCCCAACAGGGAACGGAGACCCAGTACTTC.

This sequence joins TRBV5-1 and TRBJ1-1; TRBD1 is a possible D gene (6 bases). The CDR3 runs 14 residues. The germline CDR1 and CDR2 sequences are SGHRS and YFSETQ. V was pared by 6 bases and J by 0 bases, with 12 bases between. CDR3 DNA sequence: TGCGCCAGCACCCAGGGGTCGGTGAACACTGAAGCTTTCTTT. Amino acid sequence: CASTQGSVNTEAFF.

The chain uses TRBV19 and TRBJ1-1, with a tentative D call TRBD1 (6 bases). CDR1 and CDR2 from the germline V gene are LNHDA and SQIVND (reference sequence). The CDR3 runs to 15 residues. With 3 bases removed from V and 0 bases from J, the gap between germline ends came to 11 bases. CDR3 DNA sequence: TGTGCCAGTAGTATTTCGGGGGGCCTGAACACTGAAGCTTTCTTT. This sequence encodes CASSISGGLNTEAFF.

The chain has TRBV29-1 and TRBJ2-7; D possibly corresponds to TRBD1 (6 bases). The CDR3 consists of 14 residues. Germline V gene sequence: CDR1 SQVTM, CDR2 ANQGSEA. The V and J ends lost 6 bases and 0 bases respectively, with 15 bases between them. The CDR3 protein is CSVAPQGRSYEQYF. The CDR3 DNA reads TGCAGCGTGGCCCCACAGGGACGCTCCTACGAGCAGTACTTC.

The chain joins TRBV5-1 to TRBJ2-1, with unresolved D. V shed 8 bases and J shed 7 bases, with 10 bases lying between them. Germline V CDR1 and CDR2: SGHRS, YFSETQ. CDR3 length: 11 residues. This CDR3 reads CARSNGNEQFF. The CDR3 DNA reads TGCGCCAGAAGCAACGGGAATGAGCAGTTCTTC.

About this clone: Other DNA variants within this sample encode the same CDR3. The CDR3 DNA reads as TGCGCCAGCAGCTTGGGACTAGCGGCATACAATGAGCAGTTCTTC. This encodes CASSLGLAAYNEQFF. The J gene is TRBJ2-1, the V gene TRBV5-1, with 9 bases identical to TRBD2. The germline V gene has CDR1 SGHRS and CDR2 YFSETQ. This CDR3 spans 15 amino acids. Trimming removed 0 bases from V and 4 bases from J; junction bases left unmatched: 2.

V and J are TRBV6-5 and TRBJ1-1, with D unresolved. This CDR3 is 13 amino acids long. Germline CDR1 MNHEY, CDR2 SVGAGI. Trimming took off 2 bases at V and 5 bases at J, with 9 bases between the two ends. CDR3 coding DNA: TGTGCCAGCAGTTACAATGCCGGGACTGAAGCTTTCTTT. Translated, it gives CASSYNAGTEAFF.

In DNA, the CDR3 is TGTGCCAGCTCACCGTCCTCGGACAGGGGGCTTCGTTATGGCTACACCTTC. Its translation is CASSPSSDRGLRYGYTF. V gene TRBV18 combines with J gene TRBJ1-2; 11 bases are shared with TRBD1. CDR1 and CDR2 from the germline V gene are KGHSH and LQKENI. J lost 5 bases, V lost 3 bases, and 11 bases had no gene match. CDR3 length: 17 amino acids.

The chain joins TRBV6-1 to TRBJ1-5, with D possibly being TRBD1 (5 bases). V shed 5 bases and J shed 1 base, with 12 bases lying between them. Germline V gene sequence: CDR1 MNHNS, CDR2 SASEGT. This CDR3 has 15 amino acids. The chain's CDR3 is CASSRQNRSNQPQHF. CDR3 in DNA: TGTGCCAGCAGTAGGCAAAACAGGAGCAATCAGCCCCAGCATTTT.